A single sample gave rise to the 14 T cell receptor beta chains below, sequenced in a study of control samples from healthy donors and cancer patients. The table came from immunoSEQ multiplex PCR; TCRdb's copy has only in-frame clones and leaves some out. The table has approximately 160,000 clones, more than 85% seen once. The sequencing input was blood. The source is a woman aged 40 to 50 in good health.

The rearrangement uses TRBV29-1 and TRBJ2-7; 7 nucleotides agree with TRBD1. The V gene end was trimmed by 6 bases and the J gene end by 0 bases; junction bases not matched to a gene: 2. This CDR3 has 12 amino acids. The germline V gene encodes CDR1 SQVTM and CDR2 ANQGSEA. The CDR3 loop is CSVGTASYEQYF. The DNA of the CDR3 is TGCAGCGTGGGGACAGCCTCCTACGAGCAGTACTTC.

Here the CDR3 DNA reads TGTGCCAGCAGCCCCCGGACAGGGCTCACTAATGAAAAACTGTTTTTT. It encodes CASSPRTGLTNEKLFF. V usage is TRBV7-6 and J usage is TRBJ1-4, with 8 bases identical to TRBD1. There are 16 residues in the CDR3. V lost 5 bases and J lost 2; bases outside the gene matches: 7. CDR1 is SGHVS, CDR2 FNYEAQ, per germline.

V gene TRBV14 combines with J gene TRBJ1-2; D gene uncertain. The germline V gene encodes CDR1 SGHDN and CDR2 FVKESK. V dropped 4 bases and J dropped 8 bases, with 14 bases sitting between them. The CDR3 has 13 amino acids. CDR3 loop: CASSRVQLSGYTF. DNA of the CDR3: TGTGCCAGCAGCCGAGTACAGCTATCGGGCTACACCTTC.

The V gene is TRBV4-1, the J gene TRBJ2-3, with D perhaps matching TRBD1 or TRBD2 (5 bases each). Trimming removed 0 bases from V and 4 bases from J, with 8 bases in between. Germline V gene sequence: CDR1 MGHRA, CDR2 YSYEKL. This CDR3 comprises 14 residues. The CDR3 DNA reads as TGCGCCAGCAGCCAAGACCTGGGGGCAGATACGCAGTATTTT. Protein: CASSQDLGADTQYF.

In DNA form, the CDR3 reads TGCGCCAGCAGCTCGGAGCCGGGACAGGGAAATTCACCCCTCCACTTT. It is translated as CASSSEPGQGNSPLHF. The chain has TRBV5-1 and TRBJ1-6; TRBD1 matches 9 bases. CDR1 SGHRS and CDR2 YFSETQ come from the germline V gene. The CDR3 covers 16 residues. V lost 3 bases and J lost 7; bases outside the gene matches: 8. The full variable domain, in which reference TRBV5-1 and TRBJ1-6 provide the parts outside the CDR3, is KAGVTQTPRYLIKTRGQQVTLSCSPISGHRSVSWYQQTPGQGLQFLFEYFSETQRNKGNFPGRFSGRQFSNSRSEMNVSTLELGDSALYLCASSSEPGQGNSPLHFGNGTRLTVT.

V and J are TRBV5-4 and TRBJ1-2; D may be TRBD1 (6 bases). From germline, CDR1 is SGHNT and CDR2 YYREEE (reference sequence). Trimming left V 4 bases short and J 7 bases short, with 20 bases between. CDR3 length equals 15 residues. The CDR3 coding sequence is TGTGCCAGCAGCCTATACAGGGTATTCCAACGTGGCTACACCTTC. Translating it yields CASSLYRVFQRGYTF. The variable domain in full, completed from reference TRBV5-4 and TRBJ1-2, reads ETGVTQSPTHLIKTRGQQVTLRCSSQSGHNTVSWYQQALGQGPQFIFQYYREEENGRGNFPPRFSGLQFPNYSSELNVNALELDDSALYLCASSLYRVFQRGYTFGSGTRLTVV.

This rearrangement joins TRBV11-2 to TRBJ2-1, with no clear D. Germline CDR1 and CDR2: SGHAT and FQNNGV. This CDR3 comprises 11 residues. V lost 4 bases to trimming and J lost 5 bases, with 3 bases between them. This CDR3 reads CASSWDNEQFF. The DNA of the CDR3 is TGTGCCAGCAGCTGGGACAATGAGCAGTTCTTC.

This clone was picked up one time. The chain carries TRBV5-1 and TRBJ1-4, with D possibly matching TRBD1 (5 bases). The V end was cut by 1 base, the J end by 0 bases, with 16 bases between. Germline values: CDR1 SGHRS, CDR2 YFSETQ. The CDR3 is 18 residues long. The CDR3 spells CASSLRPRGGATNEKLFF. CDR3 nucleotides: TGCGCCAGCAGCTTGAGGCCCCGCGGGGGAGCAACTAATGAAAAACTGTTTTTT.

The V call is TRBV19, the J call TRBJ1-2, with TRBD1 matching over 11 bases. V was pared by 7 bases and J by 6 bases, with 10 bases of the junction left unmatched. In germline, CDR1 is LNHDA, CDR2 SQIVND (reference sequence). The CDR3 has 15 residues. The CDR3 coding sequence is TGTGCCAGTAACCTACCCGGGACAGGGGGTCATGGCTACACCTTC. It specifies CASNLPGTGGHGYTF.

This rearrangement joins TRBV5-6 to TRBJ1-5; no clear D. V was shortened by 0 bases and J by 5 bases, with 9 bases between the two germline ends. The V gene's germline CDR1 is SGHDT and CDR2 YYEEEE. CDR3 length: 14 amino acids. DNA of the CDR3: TGTGCCAGCAGCTTGGGGCACAATCATCAGCCCCAGCATTTT. Encoded protein: CASSLGHNHQPQHF.

The chain carries TRBV5-1 and TRBJ2-1, with unresolved D. This CDR3 region has 13 residues. Germline V gene sequence: CDR1 SGHRS, CDR2 YFSETQ. V gave up 0 bases and J gave up 7 bases, with 8 bases separating them. The CDR3 region is CASSLALVNEQFF. CDR3 nucleotide sequence: TGCGCCAGCAGCTTGGCTCTTGTAAATGAGCAGTTCTTC.

The V gene is TRBV7-8, the J gene TRBJ1-3; the match to TRBD1 covers 7 bases. CDR1 is SGHVS, CDR2 FQNEAQ, per germline. CDR3 length: 18 amino acids. Losses at the gene ends were 5 bases for V and 4 bases for J; bases not matched to a gene: 17. DNA for the CDR3: TGTGCCAGCAGCCCTTTCCGGGACAGAATAATTAGCGGAAACACCATATATTTT. It specifies CASSPFRDRIISGNTIYF. The full variable domain, its missing parts supplied by reference TRBV7-8 and TRBJ1-3, is GAGVSQSPRYKVAKRGQDVALRCDPISGHVSLFWYQQALGQGPEFLTYFQNEAQLDKSGLPSDRFFAERPEGSVSTLKIQRTQQEDSAVYLCASSPFRDRIISGNTIYFGEGSWLTVV.

The rearrangement joins TRBV6-1 to TRBJ1-1; perhaps TRBD1 as D (5 bases). Germline V gene data show CDR1 as MNHNS and CDR2 as SASEGT. The V end was cut by 0 bases, the J end by 11 bases, with 10 bases between. The CDR3 is 12 residues long. This chain's CDR3 is CASSEALQAAFF. DNA for the CDR3: TGTGCCAGCAGTGAAGCACTACAGGCGGCTTTCTTT.

This chain links TRBV27 with TRBJ2-2, with D perhaps matching TRBD2 (5 bases). This CDR3 spans 13 amino acids. CDR1 and CDR2 from the germline V gene are MNHEY and SMNVEV (reference sequence). Trimming took off 7 bases at V and 7 bases at J, with 13 bases between the two ends. The CDR3 DNA sequence: TGTGCCAGCAAGGACTCCTTAGGCGGGGAGCTGTTTTTT. Residues: CASKDSLGGELFF.